The source of this TCR beta chain is a study of radiation and T cells in renal cell carcinoma. As to time point: blood 4 weeks post-SBRT, at nephrectomy. Treatment here: 15 Gy SBRT to primary tumor, nephrectomy 4 weeks later. Nephrectomy followed 15 Gy stereotactic body radiation by 4 weeks. Clear cell pathology was present in this patient's renal cell carcinoma. General study results and limits: From baseline, blood top tumor clonotypes peaked at 2 weeks post-radiation.

Germline V gene sequence: CDR1 KGHSH, CDR2 LQKENI. CDR3 size: 15 residues. V was clipped by 3 bases and J by 3 bases; unmatched bases: 4. This clone has a single count. The antigen remains unidentified. Sequencing was performed with immunoSEQ multiplex PCR; in TCRdb, only in-frame clones are kept and a portion is missing. The sample records some 80,000 clones, approximately 87% being singletons. The gene calls are TRBV18 and TRBJ2-7; 11 nucleotides align to TRBD1. This TCR derives from a woman in her fifties or sixties with renal cell carcinoma. The sequences come from blood, collected from a patient whose treatment included radiotherapy and nephrectomy. CDR3 nucleotides: TGTGCCAGCTCACCGCCGGGACAGGGGGGCTACGAGCAGTACTTC. This encodes CASSPPGQGGYEQYF.